These 11 T cell receptor beta chains were all obtained from the same sample, sequenced in a study of human T cells and chemical hapten exposure. TCRdb processed the RACE reads anew with MiXCR; each CDR3 protein has one entry. This sample carries more than 95,000 distinct CDR3 sequences, 25% to 30% of them seen once, and the ten largest clones take about 9.3%. Time point of the sample: patch test 3, about 24 weeks after DPC sensitization. The treatment: therapeutic diphenylcyclopropenone sensitization with weekly scalp DPC. The sequencing used whole blood, collected in connection with sensitization to the hapten diphenylcyclopropenone (DPC). The receptors shown here come from a man between 40 and 49 years old with alopecia areata. Some clones in this sample may be carry-over from other donors' samples.

This clonotype showed up just once. CDR3 amino acids: CSAHGQGSNQPQHF. The DNA of the CDR3 is TGCAGTGCTCACGGACAGGGAAGCAATCAGCCCCAGCATTTT. This chain connects TRBV20-1 to TRBJ1-5; 8 bases match TRBD1. The junction had 4 bases not matched to a gene; V was cut back by 5 bases and J by 1 base. CDR3 length equals 14 residues. CDR1 and CDR2 (germline): DFQATT, SNEGSKA (reference sequence).

This clonotype was seen at least ten times. The CDR3 here is CASSVEEGAFTEAFF. The CDR3 DNA sequence: TGTGCCAGCAGCGTAGAGGAGGGGGCCTTCACTGAAGCTTTCTTT. The chain recombines TRBV9 with TRBJ1-1, with 7 bases aligning to TRBD1. The CDR3 is made up of 15 amino acids. J gave up 4 bases and V 0 bases, and 6 bases lay outside the gene matches. CDR1 and CDR2 (germline): SGDLS, YYNGEE.

This clonotype has a handful of counts. The J gene is TRBJ1-5, the V gene TRBV19; D is unresolved. From germline, CDR1 is LNHDA and CDR2 SQIVND (reference sequence). CDR3 length: 16 amino acids. V lost 3 bases, J lost 7 bases, and 19 bases lay in between. CDR3 sequence: CASSIPETAHTQPQHF. The CDR3 coding sequence is TGTGCCAGTAGTATCCCCGAAACAGCTCACACCCAGCCCCAGCATTTT.

The V and J genes are TRBV14 and TRBJ2-1; 12 bases align to TRBD2. The germline V gene has CDR1 SGHDN and CDR2 FVKESK. V gave up 3 bases and J gave up 4 bases; unmatched junction bases: 4. This CDR3 is 16 amino acids long. CDR3 nucleotide sequence: TGTGCCAGCAGCCAGATCGGGACTAGCGGGTACAATGAGCAGTTCTTC. Translation gives CASSQIGTSGYNEQFF.

This clonotype appeared a few times. The chain has TRBV7-9 and TRBJ2-5, with 8 bases lining up with TRBD1. V dropped 2 bases and J dropped 4; count of bases not matched to a gene: 9. The CDR3 length is 16 residues. The V gene's germline CDR1 is SEHNR and CDR2 FQNEAQ (reference sequence). The CDR3 bases are TGTGCCAGCAGCTTAATTCGTGGGACAGGCAGAGAGACCCAGTACTTC. It specifies CASSLIRGTGRETQYF.

This clonotype appeared a few times. The CDR3 reads CASSSLTDEKLFF. CDR3 sequence (DNA): TGCGCCAGCAGCTCACTGACCGACGAAAAACTGTTTTTT. The chain employs TRBV5-1 and TRBJ1-4; D is unresolved. Germline V gives CDR1 SGHRS, CDR2 YFSETQ. The CDR3 has 13 amino acids. V was trimmed by 3 bases and J by 8 bases, leaving 11 bases between them.

The chain joins TRBV7-2 to TRBJ2-6; D is perhaps TRBD1 or TRBD2 (5 bases each). The V and J ends lost 1 base and 2 bases respectively, with 24 bases between them. The CDR3 sequence is 21 residues long. CDR1 SGHTA and CDR2 FQGNSA come from the germline V gene. CDR3 nucleotide sequence: TGTGCCAGCAGCTTAGGGACCGGGAACAGGTTAAAACTCACTGGGGCCAACGTCCTGACTTTC. Translation gives CASSLGTGNRLKLTGANVLTF. The full variable domain, rest sourced from reference TRBV7-2 and TRBJ2-6, is GAGVSQSPSNKVTEKGKDVELRCDPISGHTALYWYRQSLGQGLEFLIYFQGNSAPDKSGLPSDRFSAERTGGSVSTLTIQRTQQEDSAVYLCASSLGTGNRLKLTGANVLTFGAGSRLTVL.

This rearrangement joins TRBV27 to TRBJ2-1; 10 bases match TRBD1. Trimming took 6 bases from V and 9 from J; bases not matched to a gene: 14. This CDR3 spans 16 amino acids. Germline values: CDR1 MNHEY, CDR2 SMNVEV (reference sequence). CDR3 DNA: TGTGCCAGCAGACGCGCTGGGGGGACAGGGGCTGGTGAGCAGTTCTTC. Translation: CASRRAGGTGAGEQFF.

This chain links TRBV20-1 with TRBJ2-7; 11 positions match TRBD1. CDR3 length: 14 amino acids. The germline gives CDR1 DFQATT, CDR2 SNEGSKA (reference sequence). The junction had 10 bases not matched to a gene; V was cut back by 6 bases and J by 6 bases. The CDR3 DNA follows: TGCAGTGCGAATCCGGGACAGGGGGGGGGCGAGCAGTACTTC. It is translated as CSANPGQGGGEQYF.

This chain joins TRBV25-1 and TRBJ2-3, with D tentatively TRBD1 (6 bases). The length of the CDR3 is 17 residues. Germline V gene lookup returns CDR1 MGHDK and CDR2 SYGVNS. Trimming shortened V by 4 bases and J by 0 bases, and 17 bases separated the two germline ends. The CDR3 loop reads CASSGSGETASTDTQYF. The CDR3 nucleotides read TGTGCCAGCAGTGGGTCAGGGGAGACAGCTAGCACAGATACGCAGTATTTT.

In this sample, this clonotype turned up a few times. The V gene is TRBV4-3, the J gene TRBJ2-3; D is unclear. Trimming cost V 1 base and J 1 base, with 18 bases left between them. From germline, CDR1 is LGHNA and CDR2 YSLEER. The CDR3 loop spans 18 amino acids. The CDR3 spells CASSQGPPGSVGTDTQYF. CDR3 nucleotides: TGCGCCAGCAGCCAAGGCCCCCCAGGCAGCGTCGGCACAGATACGCAGTATTTT.